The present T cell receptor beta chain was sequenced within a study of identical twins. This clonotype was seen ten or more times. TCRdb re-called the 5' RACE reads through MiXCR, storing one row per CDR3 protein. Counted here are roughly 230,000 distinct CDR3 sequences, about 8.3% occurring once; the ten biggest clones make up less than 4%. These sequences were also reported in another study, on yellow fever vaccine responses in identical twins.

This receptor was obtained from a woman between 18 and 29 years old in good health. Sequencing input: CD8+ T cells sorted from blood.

CDR3 sequence reads: CSAGGTRYTDTQYF. CDR3 DNA sequence: TGCAGTGCCGGTGGGACTAGATACACAGATACGCAGTATTTT. This rearrangement joins TRBV20-1 to TRBJ2-3; 8 nucleotides agree with TRBD2. In germline, CDR1 is DFQATT, CDR2 SNEGSKA (reference sequence). The CDR3 covers 14 residues. The ends lost 6 bases at V and 2 bases at J; junction bases unmatched: 7.